This T cell receptor (beta chain) was identified in a study of CD8+ T cells in alopecia areata. Study conclusions and caveats: Lesional scalp exceeded normal scalp in clonality, especially in alopecia totalis/universalis.

Concerning this clone itself: Its cognate antigen is unknown.

The J segment lost 4 bases and the V segment lost 1 base, leaving 12 bases of the junction unmatched. The CDR3 is 17 residues long. Looked up from germline, CDR1 is GTSNPN and CDR2 is SVGIG (reference sequence). RNA was extracted and reverse transcribed into cDNA as the sequencing template. Data came from immunoSEQ multiplex PCR; TCRdb stores just in-frame clones and leaves some out. In the table there are 100,000 to 120,000 clones, roughly three fifths of which are singletons. Treatment meaning: oral pan-JAK inhibitor, 5-10 mg twice daily. The J gene is TRBJ2-1, the V gene TRBV30; 8 nucleotides line up with TRBD2. This sample comprised CD4+ T cells sorted from blood, obtained at week 24, from a patient treated with tofacitinib. This clonotype was sampled from a human donor with alopecia areata. The CDR3 region is CAWSATKVSGVYNEQFF. The CDR3 bases are TGTGCCTGGAGTGCGACGAAGGTTAGCGGGGTATACAATGAGCAGTTCTTC.